This TCR beta chain stems from a study of massively parallel sequencing of T cell beta chains (dated by TCRdb to the late 2000s). With respect to the entire study: The study profiled human TCR beta CDR3 diversity in peripheral blood using 5'-RACE, Illumina short-read sequencing and a dedicated short-read assembly strategy. Overall study outcomes, separate from this receptor: Only about 23,000 (roughly 70%) of the clonotypes could be assigned a unique TRBV gene. Because the RNA was pooled from many donors, the results reflect population-average clonotype abundance rather than any individual repertoire. Among 30,000 to 40,000 distinct clonotypes, single-copy clonotypes made up 65% to 80% of clonotypes but only 18.8% of assemblies. Most clonotypes (21,973 of 33,664) were supported by a single sequence read, by which apparent diversity could in principle be inflated. Preferential PCR amplification of some TRBV and TRBJ sequences may have skewed the reported gene usage frequencies. In subsampling, clonotype counts increased linearly with read number, which indicated that sequencing depth was far from saturation. TRBV usage was found to range from over 0.0095% for TRBV17 to 24.6% for TRBV20-1, and TRBJ usage was found to range from roughly 1.6% for TRBJ2-6 to about 17% for TRBJ2-1. CDR3 beta length spanned 21 to 81 nucleotides, with a peak at 45 nucleotides.

This clonotype was counted only a few times. It lacks a known antigen. Nothing much larger sits one base from this clone, and base qualities are not available. There are 13 amino acids in the CDR3, from cysteine to phenylalanine inclusive. Only the CDR3 portion is preserved as DNA: 39 bases, with reading frame beginning at the first base. For this chain, trimming is 5 bases at the V end and 5 bases at the J end, and the number of junction bases without a gene match is 5. CDR1 is given as PRHDT and CDR2 as FYEKMQ, both from the germline V gene (reference sequence). Instrument used: Illumina Genome Analyzer II. Two rounds of nested PCR with TRBC1/TRBC2-specific primers yielded a RACE product of about 520 bp, which was gel-purified. First-strand cDNA was synthesized with a TRBC-specific primer plus a template-switching oligonucleotide, by which a 5' anchor for RACE was provided. Because the RACE amplicon was too long to sequence directly with short reads, the RACE amplicon was concatemerized by ligation and then sheared by sonication. PAGE was used to isolate a size fraction of 100 to 300 bp, and that fraction then underwent shotgun sequencing on the Illumina platform. Sequencing on an Illumina GAII produced 18.8 million 36-nt reads and 21.7 million 50-nt single-end reads in separate runs. The original pipeline was this. Assembly of the pooled about 38,000,000 reads was performed with iSSAKE using parameters -m 15, -o 2 and -r 0.7. Reads that aligned to the ends of Ensembl TRBV gene predictions and carried unmatched junctional bases were used to seed de novo CDR3 beta assemblies. Rather than raw read depth, the number of matching assembled contigs was used to estimate clonotype abundance. Of the assembled clonotypes, approximately 2,000 (around 5.9%) were found to have in-frame stop codons and were removed, so that approximately 35,000 productive clonotypes were retained. Of the roughly 280 unique TCR sequences obtained by Sanger sequencing of cloned RACE products, roughly 63% were also present in the Illumina assembly. Using fastp trimming at Q25 and MiXCR clonotype assembly, TCRdb reanalyzed the public sequencing data and kept in-frame beta chains. CDR3 protein sequences are deduplicated, and each keeps its most common genes and DNA. None of the V and J calls come from the authors' own analysis; TCRdb made them. Recorded for this sample are more than 4,000 distinct CDR3 sequences; 37% of them occurred a single time. Of the sample, less than 3.5% falls within the top ten clones.

The donor pool comprised around 400 males and about 160 females, all aged roughly 18 to 40 years. From 150 to 200 liters of pooled peripheral blood, peripheral leukocyte polyA+ RNA was isolated. The starting material was a commercial mRNA preparation from normal human peripheral blood leukocytes pooled from roughly 500 individuals. This TCR was sampled from a pool of human donors in good health; the sample was commercial RNA pooled from many donors. The sample was commercial RNA from peripheral blood pooled from many donors. This sequence uses TRBV13 and TRBJ2-5; TRBD2 lines up with 7 middle nucleotides. The DNA is as follows: TGTGCCAGCAGCCCCGGACTAGTTGAGACCCAGTACTTC. This is translated as CASSPGLVETQYF.